This TCR beta chain is from a study of cytomegalovirus exposure and HLA in healthy donors. This clone was detected only a few times. The target antigen is unknown. Only in-frame clones appear in the TCRdb table, and some are missing; sequencing was by immunoSEQ multiplex PCR. Here the sample spans about 220,000 clones, 88% being singletons. Study outcomes and limitations: According to reports, the classifier identified cytomegalovirus status with high specificity and sensitivity. Researchers catalogued some 160 TCR beta chains as cytomegalovirus-associated. Among the CMV-associated chains, three were confirmed in vitro as specific for CMV antigens.

The specimen sequenced was PBMCs. The sequence came from a woman aged 18 to 35 in good health and CMV-seronegative.

The CDR3 coding sequence is TGTGCCAGCACCGGGGAGACACCGAACACTGAAGCTTTCTTT. Encoded protein: CASTGETPNTEAFF. The chain employs TRBV11-2 and TRBJ1-1; D gene uncertain. V shed 7 bases and J shed 1 base, with 13 bases lying between them. The CDR3 spans 14 residues. Germline V lookup: CDR1 SGHAT, CDR2 FQNNGV.